The clone carrying this TCR beta chain came up once. The antigen is unknown. Clones were read by immunoSEQ multiplex PCR, and TCRdb kept only the in-frame ones, dropping some. The sample holds more than 70,000 clones, over 75% seen once. With baseline, cycle 4 day 1, and cycle 7 day 1 as timepoints, blood was sampled. This record belongs to a study of OX40 agonist ivuxolimab in advanced cancers. Study summary: Hepatocellular carcinoma, melanoma, renal cell or head and neck cancer occurred in dose-escalation patients. People who had prior anti-PD-1, anti-PD-L1 or anti-CTLA-4 therapy could take part, and 35% to 50% had some.

Study-level results: Expanded clones belonging to CD8+ T cells outnumbered, on average, those of CD4+.

This TCR was sampled from an adult with an advanced solid tumor such as melanoma, head and neck, liver or kidney cancer. The sequencing here drew on CD4+ or CD8+ T cells sorted from blood, taken in a trial of the OX40 agonist ivuxolimab.

DNA of the CDR3: TGTGCCAGTAAAGAGGGCACCGGGGAGCTGTTTTTT. Its translation is CASKEGTGELFF. The J gene is TRBJ2-2, the V gene TRBV28; a weak D match, TRBD2 (5 bases). The germline V gene has CDR1 MDHEN and CDR2 SYDVKM. Trimming pared 9 bases from V and 4 bases from J, leaving 9 bases between. The CDR3 is made up of 12 amino acids.